One and the same sample provided the 17 T cell receptor beta chains below, sequenced in a study of cytotoxic CD8 clonotypes in ibrutinib-treated CLL. The protocol was immunoSEQ multiplex PCR, while the TCRdb copy is restricted to in-frame clones and leaves out a portion. This table holds 35,000 or so clones, around 63% found once. Sample: PBMCs, taken before ibrutinib treatment. Every receptor here comes from a human donor with chronic lymphocytic leukemia.

This clone was observed a few times. The V and J genes are TRBV9 and TRBJ1-1, with D unclear. Trimming removed 1 base from V and 1 base from J, with 5 bases in between. The germline gives CDR1 SGDLS, CDR2 YYNGEE. CDR3 length: 13 residues. CDR3 in DNA: TGTGCCAGCAGCGTAAGCCAGAACACTGAAGCTTTCTTT. Translated: CASSVSQNTEAFF.

This clone was recorded a few times. The V and J genes are TRBV7-2 and TRBJ1-2, with no clear D. CDR3 length: 12 residues. CDR1 and CDR2 from the germline V gene are SGHTA and FQGNSA. The ends were cut back, 6 bases at V and 4 bases at J, with 9 bases in the middle. In DNA form, the CDR3 reads TGTGCCAGCAGTACAAGGGCCTATGGCTACACCTTC. Its translation is CASSTRAYGYTF.

As regards this clone: An end of the junction differs from the germline gene, which may be a read error. The V call is TRBV4-1, the J call TRBJ2-1, with a tentative D call TRBD2 (6 bases). The germline CDR1 and CDR2 sequences are MGHRA and YSYEKL. The length of the CDR3 is 16 residues. CDR3 DNA sequence: TGCGCCAGCAGCCAACACCCCCGGGGGAGCGAGAGGACTGCGGTCTTC. This encodes CASSQHPRGSERTAVF.

This clone is large within its sample. This chain connects TRBV2 to TRBJ2-3, with 7 bases lining up with TRBD2. With V trimmed by 8 bases and J by 4 bases, 15 bases remained unmatched. Germline V gene sequence: CDR1 SNHLY, CDR2 FYNNEI. This CDR3 is built from 16 residues. CDR3 residues: CASPGASGKRADTQYF. The CDR3 nucleotides are TGTGCCAGCCCCGGGGCTAGCGGAAAAAGGGCAGATACGCAGTATTTT.

The chain uses TRBV2 and TRBJ2-7, with 7 nucleotides matching TRBD1. This CDR3 has 14 residues. J was trimmed by 5 bases and V by 2 bases; bases with no gene match: 6. CDR1 and CDR2 (germline): SNHLY, FYNNEI. The CDR3 sequence: CASSERQGKDEQYF. In DNA, the CDR3 is TGTGCCAGCAGTGAACGACAGGGAAAGGACGAGCAGTACTTC.

This clone turned up a few times. The CDR3 protein is CASSAYTDTQYF. DNA for the CDR3: TGTGCCAGCAGTGCCTATACAGATACGCAGTATTTT. The chain employs TRBV6-6 and TRBJ2-3; no clear D gene. Germline V gene sequence: CDR1 MNHNY, CDR2 SVGAGI (reference sequence). CDR3 length: 12 amino acids. The V and J ends lost 5 bases and 3 bases respectively, with 6 bases between them.

The V and J genes are TRBV28 and TRBJ1-2; D not certain. The germline V gene encodes CDR1 MDHEN and CDR2 SYDVKM. The CDR3 runs to 12 residues. The ends were cut back, 4 bases at V and 8 bases at J, with 11 bases in the middle. CDR3 loop: CASSWQEKGYTF. In nucleotides, the CDR3 is TGTGCCAGCAGTTGGCAGGAAAAGGGCTACACCTTC.

The CDR3 DNA sequence: TGTGCCAGCGGTACAGGGAGGAATCAGCCCCAGCATTTT. It translates to CASGTGRNQPQHF. J is TRBJ1-5 and V is TRBV6-6; D is perhaps TRBD1 (6 bases). The V and J ends lost 8 bases and 4 bases respectively, with 12 bases between them. The CDR3 totals 13 residues. CDR1 and CDR2 from the germline V gene are MNHNY and SVGAGI (reference sequence).

The chain employs TRBV5-4 and TRBJ2-3; a weak D match, TRBD2 (6 bases). The CDR3 is made up of 14 amino acids. V lost 4 bases and J lost 4, with 13 bases in between. Looked up from germline, CDR1 is SGHNT and CDR2 is YYREEE (reference sequence). Here the CDR3 reads CASSPKRLADTQYF. CDR3 sequence (DNA): TGTGCCAGCAGCCCAAAAAGACTAGCAGATACGCAGTATTTT.

The rearrangement joins TRBV6-5 to TRBJ2-1; D may be TRBD2 (6 bases). The germline CDR1 and CDR2 sequences are MNHEY and SVGAGI. The CDR3 length is 12 residues. The V and J ends lost 5 bases and 12 bases respectively, with 14 bases between them. The CDR3 DNA sequence: TGTGCCAGCAGTCCCAGAACCGGGGGGCAGTTCTTC. It yields the protein CASSPRTGGQFF.

The J gene is TRBJ1-1, the V gene TRBV27; no reliable D call. The CDR3 has 14 residues. V shed 5 bases and J shed 0 bases, with 10 bases lying between them. From germline, CDR1 is MNHEY and CDR2 SMNVEV (reference sequence). In nucleotides, the CDR3 is TGTGCCAGCAGTACCGGGAGAGTGAACACTGAAGCTTTCTTT. It is translated as CASSTGRVNTEAFF.

This clone was seen only a few times. V is TRBV5-5 and J is TRBJ2-7; D might be TRBD1 or TRBD2, each matching 5 bases. Trimming removed 0 bases at V and 6 bases at J, with 13 bases between. The CDR3 covers 14 residues. From germline, CDR1 is SGHKS and CDR2 YYEKEE (reference sequence). CDR3 residues: CASSLAQGAREQYF. CDR3 nucleotides: TGTGCCAGCAGCTTGGCCCAGGGAGCTCGCGAGCAGTACTTC.

The V and J genes are TRBV11-2 and TRBJ2-1; 12 nucleotides match TRBD2. The CDR3 totals 15 residues. Germline CDR1 reads SGHAT; CDR2 reads FQNNGV. V lost 1 base and J lost 7; bases outside the gene matches: 2. The CDR3 is CASSLGLAGGNEQFF. In nucleotides, the CDR3 is TGTGCCAGCAGCTTAGGGCTAGCGGGAGGGAATGAGCAGTTCTTC.

The J gene is TRBJ2-5, the V gene TRBV7-6; TRBD2 aligns across 8 bases. J lost 1 base, V lost 0 bases, and 4 bases had no gene match. CDR3 size: 16 residues. Germline values: CDR1 SGHVS, CDR2 FNYEAQ. CDR3 region: CASSLAAGEGQETQYF. The CDR3 coding sequence is TGTGCCAGCAGCTTAGCAGCGGGGGAGGGCCAAGAGACCCAGTACTTC.

This clone has just a few counts. The J gene is TRBJ2-3, the V gene TRBV9; 11 bases align to TRBD1. The CDR3 is 14 residues long. The germline V gene has CDR1 SGDLS and CDR2 YYNGEE. V was pared by 6 bases and J by 6 bases, with 6 bases of the junction left unmatched. The CDR3, as DNA: TGTGCCAGCAACTTAGGACAGGGGGCCGATACGCAGTATTTT. Protein: CASNLGQGADTQYF.

By proportion, this clone is medium-sized. The genes are TRBV4-1 and TRBJ1-5; no firm D call. CDR3 size: 16 residues. CDR1 is MGHRA and CDR2 is YSYEKL in the germline V gene. V lost 2 bases, J lost 0 bases, and 11 bases lay in between. The CDR3 reads CASSQLLTLSNQPQHF. In nucleotides, the CDR3 is TGCGCCAGCAGCCAACTTCTCACCCTTAGCAATCAGCCCCAGCATTTT.

The genes are TRBV15 and TRBJ2-6; perhaps TRBD1 as D (5 bases). The V and J ends lost 0 bases and 0 bases respectively, with 12 bases between them. The CDR3 consists of 18 residues. Per germline, CDR1 LNHNV and CDR2 YYDKDF (reference sequence). The CDR3: CATSRDPPDSSGANVLTF. DNA of the CDR3: TGTGCCACCAGCAGAGATCCGCCAGACAGCTCTGGGGCCAACGTCCTGACTTTC.